One sample yielded the 3 T cell receptor beta chains listed below, sequenced in a study of technical replicates of blood from several donors. TCRdb's copy holds only in-frame clones and misses some; the assay was immunoSEQ multiplex PCR. This sample has over 70,000 clones, with about 97% found just once. The specimen sequenced was T cells isolated from PBMCs. The receptors were sampled from a human donor in good health.

The J gene is TRBJ1-4, the V gene TRBV21-1; the table's D call of TRBD1 was not tested on the DNA. TRBV21-1 is assigned pseudogene status. The CDR3 contains 15 residues. In DNA, the CDR3 is TGTGCCAGCAACCTAGAGGCAGGGAAGGGTTTAAAACTGTTTTTT. Residues: CASNLEAGKGLKLFF.

The V and J genes are TRBV2 and TRBJ1-5, with a weak D call TRBD1 (5 bases). CDR1 SNHLY and CDR2 FYNNEI come from the germline V gene. The CDR3 totals 13 residues. The V gene lost 2 bases and the J gene lost 8 bases, with 10 bases spanning the gap. As DNA, the CDR3 is TGTGCCAGCAGTGAAAGACAGAGGAAGCCCCAGCATTTT. This encodes CASSERQRKPQHF.

The gene calls are TRBV7-9 and TRBJ2-7; 8 nucleotides line up with TRBD2. With 4 bases clipped from V and 9 bases from J, the junction kept 14 bases outside the gene matches. The CDR3 has 15 residues. Germline assignment: CDR1 SEHNR and CDR2 FQNEAQ (reference sequence). The CDR3 sequence: CASSSTGTSRRGQYF. CDR3 sequence (DNA): TGTGCCAGCAGCTCAACCGGGACTAGTCGGCGCGGGCAGTACTTC.